Below, 21 T cell receptor beta chains from the same sample are listed, as sequenced in a study of regulatory T cells in long-lasting Graves disease. As for time point: newly diagnosed GD, antithyroid drugs for less than 3 months. After RNA was extracted from PBMCs, the TCR library was made from it. Arm-PCR with iRepertoire HTBI primers amplified the CDR3 regions for these TCR beta libraries. TCRdb processed the multiplex PCR reads anew with MiXCR; each CDR3 protein has one entry. The sample holds a few hundred thousand distinct CDR3 sequences, 14% seen once. The data also belong to a second study, concerning T cells in Graves' hyperthyroidism and ophthalmopathy.

This specimen was peripheral blood mononuclear cells (PBMCs), taken at new diagnosis, from a patient treated with antithyroid drugs. The origin of the receptors is a woman between 50 and 59 years old with Graves disease.

The chain uses TRBV10-3 and TRBJ2-7; no reliable D call. Germline assignment: CDR1 ENHRY and CDR2 SYGVKD. This CDR3 contains 11 residues. V was clipped by 10 bases and J by 0 bases, with 7 bases between them. CDR3 residues: CASADSYEQYF. The CDR3 region has the DNA TGTGCCAGCGCGGACTCCTACGAGCAGTACTTC.

This clonotype has more than one count but fewer than ten. The V gene is TRBV7-9, the J gene TRBJ2-7; 7 positions match TRBD1. V dropped 2 bases and J dropped 4; count of bases not matched to a gene: 8. Germline V gene sequence: CDR1 SEHNR, CDR2 FQNEAQ (reference sequence). The CDR3 loop spans 15 amino acids. The CDR3 coding sequence is TGTGCCAGCAGCTTACCTCCAGGGGGTTCATACGAGCAGTACTTC. This encodes CASSLPPGGSYEQYF.

Remarks on this clonotype: The likely explanation is a read error, given a far larger clone one base away. This rearrangement joins TRBV28 to TRBJ2-5; a possible D gene is TRBD2 (6 bases). CDR3 length: 16 residues. In germline, CDR1 is MDHEN, CDR2 SYDVKM. The germline V and J ends were trimmed by 6 bases and 11 bases, with 28 bases remaining between them. CDR3 sequence: CASSGSLGLWHNEQYF. Here the CDR3 DNA reads TGTGCCAGCAGCGGGAGTTTGGGCCTATGGCACAATGAGCAGTACTTC.

The table lists this clonotype with many counts. This chain connects TRBV28 to TRBJ1-5, with TRBD1 matching 7 bases. Germline-derived CDR1 and CDR2 are MDHEN and SYDVKM. This CDR3 has 14 amino acids. Losses at the gene ends were 7 bases for V and 4 bases for J; bases not matched to a gene: 7. The CDR3 bases are TGTGCCAGCACGCAGGGGGGGGTTAATCAGCCCCAGCATTTT. This encodes CASTQGGVNQPQHF.

This clonotype was observed at least ten times. The chain uses TRBV5-5 and TRBJ2-5, with unresolved D. Per the germline V gene, CDR1 is SGHKS and CDR2 is YYEKEE (reference sequence). The CDR3 length is 15 residues. The V end lost 1 base, the J end lost 5 bases, and 15 bases lay between the germline ends. The CDR3 loop reads CASSLYVVAGETQYF. Written as DNA, the CDR3 is TGTGCCAGCAGCTTGTATGTGGTAGCTGGGGAGACCCAGTACTTC. The entire variable domain, with the rest obtained from reference TRBV5-5 and TRBJ2-5, is as follows: DAGVTQSPTHLIKTRGQQVTLRCSPISGHKSVSWYQQVLGQGPQFIFQYYEKEERGRGNFPDRFSARQFPNYSSELNVNALLLGDSALYLCASSLYVVAGETQYFGPGTRLLVL.

This clonotype was counted ten times or more. The chain employs TRBV29-1 and TRBJ2-1; D remains ambiguous. The CDR3 has 12 amino acids. The V gene lost 3 bases and the J gene lost 4 bases, with 7 bases spanning the gap. Per germline, CDR1 SQVTM and CDR2 ANQGSEA. The CDR3 bases are TGCAGCGTTGAGGTAGTTTACAATGAGCAGTTCTTC. Its translation: CSVEVVYNEQFF.

The V gene is TRBV10-1, the J gene TRBJ2-5; D ambiguous. Germline V gene data show CDR1 as WNHNN and CDR2 as SYGVQD (reference sequence). Deletions cut 2 bases from V and 4 bases from J, with 14 bases between. This CDR3 has 15 residues. The CDR3 region has the DNA TGCGCCAGCAGTGAGGCAGCCCTAGGAGTAGAGACCCAGTACTTC. It is translated as CASSEAALGVETQYF.

This chain connects TRBV2 to TRBJ2-1; 9 bases match TRBD1. Per germline, CDR1 SNHLY and CDR2 FYNNEI. The trim removed 6 bases at V and 5 bases at J, leaving 5 bases unmatched. The CDR3 spans 14 residues. The CDR3 sequence: CASSAGQGNNEQFF. Written as DNA, the CDR3 is TGTGCCAGCAGCGCGGGACAGGGTAACAATGAGCAGTTCTTC.

The rearrangement links TRBV12-5 to TRBJ2-2, with a tentative D call TRBD2 (6 bases). With 3 bases removed from V and 6 bases from J, the gap between germline ends came to 8 bases. The V gene's germline CDR1 is LGHNT and CDR2 FRNRAP. The CDR3 has 13 residues. In DNA, the CDR3 is TGTGCTAGTGGTTTAGGAGGGTCCGGGGAGCTGTTTTTT. This encodes CASGLGGSGELFF.

This clonotype was counted at least ten times. This sequence joins TRBV6-9 and TRBJ2-1; D call uncertain. This CDR3 region has 15 residues. Germline V gene data show CDR1 as MNHGY and CDR2 as SVAAGI. V shed 3 bases and J shed 0 bases, with 9 bases lying between them. This chain's CDR3 is CASSYDTSSYNEQFF. As DNA, the CDR3 is TGTGCCAGCAGTTACGATACGAGCTCCTACAATGAGCAGTTCTTC.

This clonotype was seen only a few times. The V and J genes are TRBV5-1 and TRBJ1-5, with 8 bases that match TRBD1. Germline V lookup: CDR1 SGHRS, CDR2 YFSETQ. V was pared by 0 bases and J by 5 bases, with 4 bases of the junction left unmatched. This CDR3 is 15 amino acids long. CDR3 in DNA: TGCGCCAGCAGCTTGGGGGGGACAGGTCATCAGCCCCAGCATTTT. This sequence encodes CASSLGGTGHQPQHF.

This clonotype has just a few counts. The chain joins TRBV29-1 to TRBJ1-1; 7 bases align to TRBD1. The CDR3 spans 15 residues. Germline loops: CDR1 SQVTM, CDR2 ANQGSEA. With 8 bases clipped from V and 8 bases from J, the junction kept 20 bases outside the gene matches. The CDR3: CSTLSGTATSGEAFF. CDR3 DNA sequence: TGCAGCACACTCTCGGGGACAGCCACTTCAGGAGAAGCTTTCTTT.

This clonotype was detected only a few times. The chain joins TRBV4-1 to TRBJ2-7, with a possible D match to TRBD1 (6 bases). Germline CDR1 MGHRA, CDR2 YSYEKL. The germline V and J ends were trimmed by 0 bases and 3 bases, with 9 bases remaining between them. This CDR3 contains 14 residues. CDR3 protein: CASSQEAGVYEQYF. CDR3 nucleotide sequence: TGCGCCAGCAGCCAAGAGGCAGGGGTCTACGAGCAGTACTTC.

V is TRBV19 and J is TRBJ2-1; 7 bases are a match to TRBD1. The CDR3 has 18 amino acids. Looked up from germline, CDR1 is LNHDA and CDR2 is SQIVND (reference sequence). V was pared by 1 base and J by 0 bases, with 9 bases of the junction left unmatched. CDR3 nucleotide sequence: TGTGCCAGTAGTATAGGAAGGGGGCTACGATACTCCTACAATGAGCAGTTCTTC. This gives the protein CASSIGRGLRYSYNEQFF.

This clonotype was recorded many times. The chain recombines TRBV28 with TRBJ2-3; 9 bases map to TRBD1. V dropped 5 bases and J dropped 3; count of bases not matched to a gene: 6. The CDR3 is 15 residues long. The V gene's germline CDR1 is MDHEN and CDR2 SYDVKM. The CDR3 loop is CASSAPGQGTDTQYF. The CDR3 DNA follows: TGTGCCAGCAGTGCCCCGGGACAGGGAACAGATACGCAGTATTTT.

This clonotype has at least ten counts. V is TRBV28 and J is TRBJ2-1, with 8 bases lining up with TRBD2. The CDR3 runs to 13 residues. Unmatched junction bases numbered 7, after V lost 6 bases and J lost 9 bases. Germline CDR1 and CDR2: MDHEN and SYDVKM. The CDR3 DNA follows: TGTGCCAGCAGCCCTCCCGGGAGGGGTGAGCAGTTCTTC. It is translated as CASSPPGRGEQFF.

This clonotype appeared many times. J is TRBJ2-1 and V is TRBV10-3; TRBD2 matches 12 bases. With V trimmed by 3 bases and J by 8 bases, 8 bases remained unmatched. CDR1 and CDR2 from the germline V gene are ENHRY and SYGVKD. The CDR3 contains 16 residues. The CDR3 nucleotides read TGTGCCATCAGTGACCCAGTGACTAGCGGGAGCTATGAGCAGTTCTTC. It encodes CAISDPVTSGSYEQFF.

This clonotype has more than one count but fewer than ten. The rearrangement joins TRBV6-5 to TRBJ1-2; a weak D match, TRBD1 (5 bases). This CDR3 region has 14 residues. Per the germline V gene, CDR1 is MNHEY and CDR2 is SVGAGI. V lost 4 bases and J lost 2, with 11 bases in between. CDR3 DNA: TGTGCCAGCAGTTCGGACACTGCCAACTATGGCTACACCTTC. Its translation is CASSSDTANYGYTF.

The CDR3 sequence: CASSVGRRLGPGELFF. The CDR3 DNA is TGTGCCAGCAGCGTAGGGCGCAGGCTTGGACCCGGGGAGCTGTTTTTT. The V and J genes are TRBV9 and TRBJ2-2; D call uncertain. This CDR3 is built from 16 residues. CDR1 and CDR2 from the germline V gene are SGDLS and YYNGEE. Trimming shortened V by 0 bases and J by 6 bases, and 15 bases separated the two germline ends.

The chain links TRBV27 to TRBJ1-5; 8 bases align to TRBD1. Germline lookup yields CDR1 MNHEY and CDR2 SMNVEV (reference sequence). The V gene end was trimmed by 2 bases and the J gene end by 5 bases; junction bases not matched to a gene: 2. This CDR3 spans 14 amino acids. The CDR3 DNA reads as TGTGCCAGCAGTTTAGCAGGGGGCTATCAGCCCCAGCATTTT. It specifies CASSLAGGYQPQHF.

A word on this clonotype: A junction boundary mismatches the germline segment, possibly from a read error. The chain has TRBV20-1 and TRBJ2-7; 7 bases agree with TRBD2. Germline CDR1 reads DFQATT; CDR2 reads SNEGSKA (reference sequence). The CDR3 runs to 19 residues. In DNA form, the CDR3 reads TGCAATGCTACTAGAAAACTAGCGAGAACCAGATGGGGATCTCGCGAGCAGTACTTC. Translated: CNATRKLARTRWGSREQYF.